This T cell receptor (beta chain) appears in the sequencing data of a study of T cell responses to AZD1222 COVID-19 vaccine (dated by TCRdb to the early 2020s). Regarding the complete study: TCR sequencing covered 230 or so trial participants: about 210 given two doses of AZD1222 and 26 given two doses of MenACWY control vaccine. Trial participants were enrolled by age into subgroups of 18-55, 56-69 and 70-plus years, and around 150, 28 and 57 TCR-sequenced participants, respectively, were included in these subgroups.

The CDR3 regions of human TCRbeta chains were analyzed by immunosequencing. The study's own analysis went as follows. Repertoire TCRs were checked for matches against a reference library of SARS-CoV-2-specific TCRs that had been generated using the MIRA antigen-specificity platform. Breadth was defined as the fraction of unique TCRs that were SARS-CoV-2-associated. Depth was defined as the fraction of total T cells that were SARS-CoV-2-associated. Using the MIRA data, every spike-specific TCR was mapped to the spike region that the TCR reacted to and assigned to either a CD4 or a CD8 class. Log10-transformed breadth and depth values were compared by one-way ANOVA with Sidak's multiple comparisons tests. The table comes from immuneACCESS by way of TCRdb, which keeps in-frame sequences with V and J called. Part of the clones is missing from these tables; in studies checked, under half for an unresolved V gene and the rest for unknown reasons. The V and J calls and the clone size are those of that table, but D and trimming were determined from the DNA. This sample comprises 150,000 to 200,000 clones, 90% to 95% of them detected only once. 5.1% of the sample belongs to the ten largest clones.

Of note for this clone: Its antigen is still unknown. Base qualities were left out, and no much larger clone turns up one base away.

The meaning of the sample's time point label: about 28 days (+/-7) after the second vaccine dose. AZD1222 recipients whose second dose came at about 4 weeks and those whose second dose came at about 12 weeks were combined into one group, since spike-specific TCR depth and breadth did not differ between the two schedules. Vaccinee samples came from UK trials COV001 and COV002, including a single-blind randomized controlled phase 2/3 trial of AZD1222 (ChAdOx1 nCoV-19) in healthy adults. For TCRbeta chain sequencing, PBMC samples from trial participants were taken at day 0 and at day 28 after the second dose. Study-level results and caveats: The vaccine-associated CD4 TCRs covered the entire spike protein, and the dominant responses fell in regions 160-218 and 743-854. After two AZD1222 doses, both the breadth and the depth of spike-specific TCRs were significantly higher than at day 0 and than in MenACWY recipients. Participants were mostly white British and included more females than males, and it was suggested by the authors that clonal diversity may have been underestimated. Because no samples from the day 14 peak response were available, repertoires could be characterized only after the peak T cell response. Conclusions about previously exposed vaccinees are limited, since just 6 or 7 AZD1222 recipients were seropositive for SARS-CoV-2 at baseline. In the small 56-69-year group, the increase in depth fell short of significance, most likely because of low power. Reportedly, close to half of the unique spike-specific TCRs recognized epitopes lying outside the regions that are mutated in the B.1.351 and B.1.1.7 variants.

The trim is 3 bases for V and 0 bases for J, with a gap of 5 bases between the germline ends. Taken from cysteine to phenylalanine, the CDR3 has 13 residues. Only the CDR3 part of the read is kept: 39 bases, read in frame from the first base. The germline V gene (reference sequence) gives CDR1 as DFQATT and CDR2 as SNEGSKA. This receptor was taken from an adult who received the AZD1222 COVID-19 vaccine. The chain employs TRBV20-1 and TRBJ2-2; no confident D gene assignment can be made. Sequenced material: peripheral blood, taken 28 days after the second AZD1222 dose. Read as DNA, the sequence is TGCAGTGCTAGTAGCCCGAACACCGGGGAGCTGTTTTTT. Its translation reads: CSASSPNTGELFF.